This T cell receptor (beta chain) was recovered during a study of OX40 agonist ivuxolimab in advanced cancers. The CDR3 consists of 12 residues. V lost 7 bases to trimming and J lost 15 bases; unmatched junction nucleotides: 10. Per the germline V gene, CDR1 is MNHEY and CDR2 is SMNVEV (reference sequence). Sequencing used immunoSEQ multiplex PCR; TCRdb keeps in-frame clones, though not all of them. Seen here are 50,000 to 75,000 clones, 87% observed once, and the top ten hold approximately 0.39%. The chain links TRBV27 to TRBJ2-1, with TRBD2 matching over 9 bases. Material: CD4+ or CD8+ T cells sorted from blood, obtained in a trial of the OX40 agonist ivuxolimab. This receptor was obtained from an adult with an advanced solid tumor such as melanoma, head and neck, liver or kidney cancer. The CDR3 protein is CASTSRGGRGFF. The DNA for the CDR3 is TGTGCCAGCACCTCTCGTGGCGGGAGGGGGTTCTTC.